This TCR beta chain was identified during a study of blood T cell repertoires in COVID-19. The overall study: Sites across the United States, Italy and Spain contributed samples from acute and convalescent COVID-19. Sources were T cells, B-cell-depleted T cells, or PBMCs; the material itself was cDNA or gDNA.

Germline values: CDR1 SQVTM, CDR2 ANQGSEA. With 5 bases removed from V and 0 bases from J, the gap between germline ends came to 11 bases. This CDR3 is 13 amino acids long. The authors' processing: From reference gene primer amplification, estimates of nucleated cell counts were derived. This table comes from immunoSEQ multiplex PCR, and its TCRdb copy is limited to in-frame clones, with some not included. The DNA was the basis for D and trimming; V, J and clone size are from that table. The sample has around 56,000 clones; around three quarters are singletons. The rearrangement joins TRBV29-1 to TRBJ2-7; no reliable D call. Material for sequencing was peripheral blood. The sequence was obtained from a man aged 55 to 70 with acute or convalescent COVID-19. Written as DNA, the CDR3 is TGCAGCGTTAAAGCAGGAAACTCCTACGAGCAGTACTTC. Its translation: CSVKAGNSYEQYF.